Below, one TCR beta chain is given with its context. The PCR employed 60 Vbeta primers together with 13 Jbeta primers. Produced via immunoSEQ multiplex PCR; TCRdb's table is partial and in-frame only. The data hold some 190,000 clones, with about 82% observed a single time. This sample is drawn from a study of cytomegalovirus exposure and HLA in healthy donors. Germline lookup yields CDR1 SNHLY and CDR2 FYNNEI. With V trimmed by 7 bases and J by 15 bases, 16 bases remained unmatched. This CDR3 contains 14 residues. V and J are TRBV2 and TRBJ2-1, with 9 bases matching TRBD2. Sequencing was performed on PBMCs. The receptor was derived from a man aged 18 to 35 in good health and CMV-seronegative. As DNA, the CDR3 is TGTGCCAGCACTCTAGGACTAGCGTGGGGTACTGGGTTCTTC. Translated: CASTLGLAWGTGFF.